This paragraph reports one T cell receptor (beta chain). An immunoSEQ assay, version v3.0, was performed at survey level. Using immunoSEQ multiplex PCR, the repertoire was profiled, and TCRdb retains in-frame clones only, with some absent. The sample records 20,000 or so clones, around 85% being singletons. This sample was included in a study of long-term antiretroviral therapy in people with HIV. The CDR3 loop spans 14 amino acids. Germline-derived CDR1 and CDR2 are SGDLS and YYNGEE. V lost 4 bases to trimming and J lost 1 base, with 11 bases between them. The chain combines TRBV9 with TRBJ1-1; D perhaps matches TRBD1 (6 bases). Sequences were derived from unsorted PBMCs, sampled 0.9 years after starting antiretroviral therapy. This TCR derives from a man aged 18 to 29 with HIV. CDR3: CASSLKTGNTEAFF. Written as DNA, the CDR3 is TGTGCCAGCAGCCTAAAGACAGGGAACACTGAAGCTTTCTTT.